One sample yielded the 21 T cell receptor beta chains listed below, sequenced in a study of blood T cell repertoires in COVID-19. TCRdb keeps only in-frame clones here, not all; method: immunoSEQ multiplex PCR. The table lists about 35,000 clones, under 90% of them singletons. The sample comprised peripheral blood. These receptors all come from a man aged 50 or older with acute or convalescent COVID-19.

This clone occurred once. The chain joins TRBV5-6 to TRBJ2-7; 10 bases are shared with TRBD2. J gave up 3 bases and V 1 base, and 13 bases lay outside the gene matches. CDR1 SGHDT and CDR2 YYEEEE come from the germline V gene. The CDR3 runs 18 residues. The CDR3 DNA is TGTGCCAGCAGCTTGTGGCTAGCGGGGGAGCGCCTACGCTACGAGCAGTACTTC. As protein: CASSLWLAGERLRYEQYF.

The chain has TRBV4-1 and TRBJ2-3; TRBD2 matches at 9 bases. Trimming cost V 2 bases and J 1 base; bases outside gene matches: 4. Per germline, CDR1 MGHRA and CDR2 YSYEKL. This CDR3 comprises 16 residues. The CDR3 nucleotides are TGCGCCAGCAGCCAAACACTAGCGGGCGGCACAGATACGCAGTATTTT. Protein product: CASSQTLAGGTDTQYF.

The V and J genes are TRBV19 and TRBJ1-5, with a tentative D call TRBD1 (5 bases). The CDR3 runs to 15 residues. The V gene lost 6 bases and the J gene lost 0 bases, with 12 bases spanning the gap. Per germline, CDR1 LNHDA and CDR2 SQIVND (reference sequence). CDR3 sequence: CASRFGGNSNQPQHF. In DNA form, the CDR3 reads TGTGCCAGTAGATTCGGGGGGAATAGCAATCAGCCCCAGCATTTT.

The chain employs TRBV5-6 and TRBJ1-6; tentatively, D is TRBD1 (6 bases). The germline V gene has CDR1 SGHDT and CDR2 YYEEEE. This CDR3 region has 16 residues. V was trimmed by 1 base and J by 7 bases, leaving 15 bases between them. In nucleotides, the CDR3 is TGTGCCAGCAGCTTGTCCCACAGGGATTACAATTCACCCCTCCACTTT. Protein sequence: CASSLSHRDYNSPLHF. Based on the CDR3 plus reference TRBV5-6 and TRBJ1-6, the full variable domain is DAGVTQSPTHLIKTRGQQVTLRCSPKSGHDTVSWYQQALGQGPQFIFQYYEEEERQRGNFPDRFSGHQFPNYSSELNVNALLLGDSALYLCASSLSHRDYNSPLHFGNGTRLTVT.

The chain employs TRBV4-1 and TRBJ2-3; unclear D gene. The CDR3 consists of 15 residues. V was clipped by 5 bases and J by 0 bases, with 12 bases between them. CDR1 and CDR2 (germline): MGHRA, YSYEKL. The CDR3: CASSWSGSSTDTQYF. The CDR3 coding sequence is TGCGCCAGCAGCTGGTCAGGCTCTAGCACAGATACGCAGTATTTT.

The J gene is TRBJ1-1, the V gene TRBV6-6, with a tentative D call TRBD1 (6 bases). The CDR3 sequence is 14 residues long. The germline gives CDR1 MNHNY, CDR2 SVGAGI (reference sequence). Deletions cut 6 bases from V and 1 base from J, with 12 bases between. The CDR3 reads CASSLGTPNTEAFF. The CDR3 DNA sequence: TGTGCCAGCAGCCTGGGGACACCGAACACTGAAGCTTTCTTT.

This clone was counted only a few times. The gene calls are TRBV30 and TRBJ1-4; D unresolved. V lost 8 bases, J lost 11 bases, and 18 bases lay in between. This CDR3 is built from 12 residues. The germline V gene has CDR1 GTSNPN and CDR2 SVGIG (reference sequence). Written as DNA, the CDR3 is TGTGCCCTGGAGCTTGGGGAGGAGAAACTGTTTTTT. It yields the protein CALELGEEKLFF. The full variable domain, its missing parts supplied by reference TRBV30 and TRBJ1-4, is SQTIHQWPATLVQPVGSPLSLECTVEGTSNPNLYWYRQAAGRGLQLLFYSVGIGQISSEVPQNLSASRPQDRQFILSSKKLLLSDSGFYLCALELGEEKLFFGSGTQLSVL.

The CDR3 protein is CASRLNQGKGEKLFF. CDR3 DNA: TGCGCCAGCAGGCTAAACCAGGGGAAAGGAGAAAAACTGTTTTTT. This chain links TRBV4-1 with TRBJ1-4, with D possibly matching TRBD1 (6 bases). Germline V lookup: CDR1 MGHRA, CDR2 YSYEKL. The CDR3 runs 15 residues. V was shortened by 6 bases and J by 8 bases, with 19 bases between the two germline ends.

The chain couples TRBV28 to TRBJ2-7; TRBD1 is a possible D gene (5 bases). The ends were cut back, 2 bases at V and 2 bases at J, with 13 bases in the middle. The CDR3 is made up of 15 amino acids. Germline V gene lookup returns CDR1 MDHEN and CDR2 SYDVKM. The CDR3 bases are TGTGCCAGCAGTTTACCCGCCGCAGGGCCCTACGAGCAGTACTTC. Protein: CASSLPAAGPYEQYF.

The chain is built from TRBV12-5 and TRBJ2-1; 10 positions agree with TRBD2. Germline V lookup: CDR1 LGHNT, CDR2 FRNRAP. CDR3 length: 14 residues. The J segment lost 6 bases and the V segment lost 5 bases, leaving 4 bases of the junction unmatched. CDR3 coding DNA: TGTGCTAGTGGTCAAAGCGGGGGGGCCAATGAGCAGTTCTTC. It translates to CASGQSGGANEQFF. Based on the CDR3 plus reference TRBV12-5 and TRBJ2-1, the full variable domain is DARVTQTPRHKVTEMGQEVTMRCQPILGHNTVFWYRQTMMQGLELLAYFRNRAPLDDSGMPKDRFSAEMPDATLATLKIQPSEPRDSAVYFCASGQSGGANEQFFGPGTRLTVL.

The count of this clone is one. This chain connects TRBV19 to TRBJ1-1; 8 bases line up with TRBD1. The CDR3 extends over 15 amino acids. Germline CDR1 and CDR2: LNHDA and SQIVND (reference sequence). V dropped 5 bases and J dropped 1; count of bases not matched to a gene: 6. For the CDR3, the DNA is TGTGCCAGTAGTGCTCCGGGACAGGAGAACACTGAAGCTTTCTTT. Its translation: CASSAPGQENTEAFF. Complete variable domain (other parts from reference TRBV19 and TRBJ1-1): DGGITQSPKYLFRKEGQNVTLSCEQNLNHDAMYWYRQDPGQGLRLIYYSQIVNDFQKGDIAEGYSVSREKKESFPLTVTSAQKNPTAFYLCASSAPGQENTEAFFGQGTRLTVV.

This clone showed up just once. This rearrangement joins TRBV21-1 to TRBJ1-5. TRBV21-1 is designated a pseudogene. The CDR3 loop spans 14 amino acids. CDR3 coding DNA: TGTGCCAGCAGCTTTTTCCGGGGATTTAAGCCCCAGCATTTT. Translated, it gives CASSFFRGFKPQHF.

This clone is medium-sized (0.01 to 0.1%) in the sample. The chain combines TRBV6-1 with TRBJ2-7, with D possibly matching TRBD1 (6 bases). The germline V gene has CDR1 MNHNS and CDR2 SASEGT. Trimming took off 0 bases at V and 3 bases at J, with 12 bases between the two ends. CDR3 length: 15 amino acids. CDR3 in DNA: TGTGCCAGCAGTGAAGCAGGCCAGGGGAGCTACGAGCAGTACTTC. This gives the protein CASSEAGQGSYEQYF.

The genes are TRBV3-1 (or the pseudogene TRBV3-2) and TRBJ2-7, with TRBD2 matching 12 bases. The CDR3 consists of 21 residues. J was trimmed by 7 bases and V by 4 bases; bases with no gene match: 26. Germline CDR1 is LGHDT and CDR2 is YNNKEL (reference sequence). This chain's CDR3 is CASSPQTRQGGTSGFQVEQYF. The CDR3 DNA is TGTGCCAGCAGCCCACAAACGCGACAGGGAGGGACTAGCGGGTTTCAGGTGGAGCAGTACTTC.

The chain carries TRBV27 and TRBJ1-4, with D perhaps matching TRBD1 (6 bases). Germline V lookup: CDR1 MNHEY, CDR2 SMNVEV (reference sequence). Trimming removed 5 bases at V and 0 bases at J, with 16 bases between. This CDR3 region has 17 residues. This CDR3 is CASSPQDRFSTNEKLFF. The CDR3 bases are TGTGCCAGCAGTCCCCAGGACAGATTCTCAACTAATGAAAAACTGTTTTTT.

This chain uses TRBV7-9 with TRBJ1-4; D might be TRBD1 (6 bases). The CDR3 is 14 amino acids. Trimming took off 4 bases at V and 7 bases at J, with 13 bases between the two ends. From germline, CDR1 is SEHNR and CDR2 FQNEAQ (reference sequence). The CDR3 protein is CASSSRGASEKLFF. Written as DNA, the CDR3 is TGTGCCAGCAGCTCCAGGGGCGCCTCTGAAAAACTGTTTTTT. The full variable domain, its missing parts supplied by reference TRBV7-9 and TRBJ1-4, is DTGVSQNPRHKITKRGQNVTFRCDPISEHNRLYWYRQTLGQGPEFLTYFQNEAQLEKSRLLSDRFSAERPKGSFSTLEIQRTEQGDSAMYLCASSSRGASEKLFFGSGTQLSVL.

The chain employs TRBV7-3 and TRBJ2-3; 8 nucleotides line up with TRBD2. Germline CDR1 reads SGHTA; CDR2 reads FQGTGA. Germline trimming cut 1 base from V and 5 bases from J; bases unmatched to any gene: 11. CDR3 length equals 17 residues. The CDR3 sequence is CASSLSPPTAGEDTQYF. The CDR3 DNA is TGTGCCAGCAGCTTAAGTCCCCCCACAGCGGGGGAAGATACGCAGTATTTT.

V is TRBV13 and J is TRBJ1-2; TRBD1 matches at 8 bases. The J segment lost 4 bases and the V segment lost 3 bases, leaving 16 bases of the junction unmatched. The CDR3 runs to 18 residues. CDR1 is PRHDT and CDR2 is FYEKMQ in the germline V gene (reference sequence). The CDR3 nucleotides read TGTGCCAGCAGCTTCCCTATCCAACAGGGGGAGGATATCTATGGCTACACCTTC. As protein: CASSFPIQQGEDIYGYTF.

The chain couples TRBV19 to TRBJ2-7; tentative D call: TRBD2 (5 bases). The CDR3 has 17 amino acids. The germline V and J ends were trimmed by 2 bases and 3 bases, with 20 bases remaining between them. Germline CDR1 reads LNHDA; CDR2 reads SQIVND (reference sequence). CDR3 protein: CASSIKGGGTGFYEQYF. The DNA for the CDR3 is TGTGCCAGTAGTATAAAAGGCGGTGGAACGGGGTTCTACGAGCAGTACTTC.

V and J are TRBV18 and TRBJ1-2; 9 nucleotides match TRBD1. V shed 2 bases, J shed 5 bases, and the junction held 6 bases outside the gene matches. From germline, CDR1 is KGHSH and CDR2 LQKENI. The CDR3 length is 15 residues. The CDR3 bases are TGTGCCAGCTCACCATCGGGACAGGGCGGATATGGCTACACCTTC. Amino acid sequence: CASSPSGQGGYGYTF.

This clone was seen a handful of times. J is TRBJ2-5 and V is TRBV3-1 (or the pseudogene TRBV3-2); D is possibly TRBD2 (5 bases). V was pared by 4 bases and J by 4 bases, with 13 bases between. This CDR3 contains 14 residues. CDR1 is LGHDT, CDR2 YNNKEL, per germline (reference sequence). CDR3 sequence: CASSPRVSGETQYF. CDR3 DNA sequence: TGTGCCAGCAGCCCGCGGGTCAGCGGAGAGACCCAGTACTTC.